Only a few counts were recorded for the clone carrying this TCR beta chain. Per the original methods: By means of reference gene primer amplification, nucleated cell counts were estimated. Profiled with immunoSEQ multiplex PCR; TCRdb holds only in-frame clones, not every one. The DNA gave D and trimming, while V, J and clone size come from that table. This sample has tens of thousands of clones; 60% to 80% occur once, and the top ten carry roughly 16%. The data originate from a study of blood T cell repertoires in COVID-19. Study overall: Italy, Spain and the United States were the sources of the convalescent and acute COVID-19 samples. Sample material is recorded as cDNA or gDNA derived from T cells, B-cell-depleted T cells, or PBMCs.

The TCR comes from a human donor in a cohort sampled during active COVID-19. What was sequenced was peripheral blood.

The CDR3 bases are TGTGCCAGCAGCCATGGGACAGGGAGCGATGGCTACACCTTC. Protein sequence: CASSHGTGSDGYTF. The chain uses TRBV4-2 and TRBJ1-2; 9 bases map to TRBD1. CDR1 and CDR2 from the germline V gene are LGHNA and YNFKEQ. J gave up 6 bases and V 3 bases, and 5 bases lay outside the gene matches. The CDR3 has 14 residues.